This T cell receptor (beta chain) was documented in a study of control samples from healthy donors and cancer patients. This CDR3 is 14 amino acids long. The V end lost 6 bases, the J end lost 7 bases, and 18 bases lay between the germline ends. Germline CDR1 reads LNHDA; CDR2 reads SQIVND (reference sequence). TCRdb keeps only in-frame clones here, not all; method: immunoSEQ multiplex PCR. The sample lists about 82,000 clones; more than 70% were seen once. This clonotype was obtained from a man between 45 and 60 years old in good health. The sample comprised blood. This chain links TRBV19 with TRBJ1-2, with D possibly TRBD1 on 5 matching bases. In nucleotides, the CDR3 is TGTGCCAGTAGGCTCCGGAACCTTGGGGGTGGCTACACCTTC. Translation: CASRLRNLGGGYTF.